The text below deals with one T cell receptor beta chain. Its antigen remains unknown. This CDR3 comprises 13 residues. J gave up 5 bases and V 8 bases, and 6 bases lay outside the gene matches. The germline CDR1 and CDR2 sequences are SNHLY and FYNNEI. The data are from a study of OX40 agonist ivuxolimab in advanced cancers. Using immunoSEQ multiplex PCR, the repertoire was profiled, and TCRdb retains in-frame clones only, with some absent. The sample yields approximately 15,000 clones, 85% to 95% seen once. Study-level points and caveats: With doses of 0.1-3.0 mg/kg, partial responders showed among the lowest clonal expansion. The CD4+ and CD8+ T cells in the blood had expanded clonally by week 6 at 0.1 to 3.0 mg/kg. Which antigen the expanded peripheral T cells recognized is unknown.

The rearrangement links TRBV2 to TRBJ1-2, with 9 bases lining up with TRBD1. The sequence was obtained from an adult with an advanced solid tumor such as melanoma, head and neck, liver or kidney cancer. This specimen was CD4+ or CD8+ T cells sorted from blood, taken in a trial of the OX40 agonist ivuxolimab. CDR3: CASGDRVIYGYTF. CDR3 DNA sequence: TGTGCCAGCGGGGACAGGGTGATATATGGCTACACCTTC.